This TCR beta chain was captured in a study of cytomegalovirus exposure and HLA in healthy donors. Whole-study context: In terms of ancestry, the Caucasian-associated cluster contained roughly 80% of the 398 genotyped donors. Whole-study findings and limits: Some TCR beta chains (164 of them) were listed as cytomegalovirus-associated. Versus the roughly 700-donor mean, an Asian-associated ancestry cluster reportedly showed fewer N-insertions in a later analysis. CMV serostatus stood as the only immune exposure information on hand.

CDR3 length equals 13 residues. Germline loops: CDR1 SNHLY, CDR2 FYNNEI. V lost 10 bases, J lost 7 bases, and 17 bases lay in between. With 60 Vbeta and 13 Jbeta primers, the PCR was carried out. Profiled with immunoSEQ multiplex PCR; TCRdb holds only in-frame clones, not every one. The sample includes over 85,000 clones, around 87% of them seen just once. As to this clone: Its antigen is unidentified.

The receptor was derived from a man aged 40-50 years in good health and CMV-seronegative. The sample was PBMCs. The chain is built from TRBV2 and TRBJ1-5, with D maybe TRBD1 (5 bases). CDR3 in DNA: TGTGCCACCACATCCCGGGGGAACCAGCCCCAGCATTTT. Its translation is CATTSRGNQPQHF.